Following are 27 T cell receptor beta chains from one sample sequenced in a study of T-cell reconstitution after alpha-beta-depleted transplantation in children. Preparation of the TCRbeta library involved a method that used unique molecular identifiers. MiXCR was run by TCRdb on the PCR reads, yielding one entry per CDR3 protein. The sample shows roughly 670,000 distinct CDR3 sequences, around 12% of them seen only once. The specimen was PBMCs, collected before TCRalphabeta/CD19-depleted stem cell transplant. All receptors derive from a girl aged 2 to 10 with congenital amegakaryocytic thrombocytopenia, due to receive a stem cell transplant.

This clonotype came up many times. The chain couples TRBV7-6 to TRBJ1-5; D not resolved. With 5 bases removed from V and 2 bases from J, the gap between germline ends came to 13 bases. The CDR3 is made up of 15 amino acids. Germline V gives CDR1 SGHVS, CDR2 FNYEAQ. The CDR3 coding sequence is TGTGCCAGCAGCCAATCGTGGGGAGGCAATCAGCCCCAGCATTTT. Translating it yields CASSQSWGGNQPQHF.

This clonotype occurred a few times. The V gene is TRBV7-9, the J gene TRBJ2-7; TRBD1 aligns across 9 bases. Germline V gene data show CDR1 as SEHNR and CDR2 as FQNEAQ (reference sequence). Trimming took 4 bases from V and 4 from J; bases not matched to a gene: 8. This CDR3 has 15 amino acids. CDR3 nucleotide sequence: TGTGCCAGCAGCTACCCTACAGGGGGCATATACGAGCAGTACTTC. Its protein product is CASSYPTGGIYEQYF.

The CDR3 nucleotides read TGTGCCACCAGAGGGGGGAGTGGAAACACCATATATTTT. It translates to CATRGGSGNTIYF. The J gene is TRBJ1-3, the V gene TRBV2, with a possible D match to TRBD1 (6 bases). Per the germline V gene, CDR1 is SNHLY and CDR2 is FYNNEI. Deletions cut 10 bases from V and 3 bases from J, with 13 bases between. This CDR3 has 13 residues.

This clonotype appeared many times. V and J are TRBV7-6 and TRBJ1-3; D not certain. This CDR3 spans 14 amino acids. Germline CDR1 reads SGHVS; CDR2 reads FNYEAQ. Deletions cut 3 bases from V and 2 bases from J, with 8 bases between. The DNA of the CDR3 is TGTGCCAGCAGCTTTCCCTCGACTGGAAACACCATATATTTT. It specifies CASSFPSTGNTIYF. The whole variable domain, filled in from reference TRBV7-6 and TRBJ1-3, reads GAGVSQSPRYKVTKRGQDVALRCDPISGHVSLYWYRQALGQGPEFLTYFNYEAQQDKSGLPNDRFSAERPEGSISTLTIQRTEQRDSAMYRCASSFPSTGNTIYFGEGSWLTVV.

The chain carries TRBV29-1 and TRBJ2-1; D is tentatively TRBD1 or TRBD2 (5 bases each). The CDR3 loop spans 18 amino acids. The V gene lost 3 bases and the J gene lost 0 bases, with 21 bases spanning the gap. CDR1 SQVTM and CDR2 ANQGSEA come from the germline V gene. CDR3: CSVDGITGDRSSYNEQFF. The CDR3 DNA sequence: TGCAGCGTTGACGGAATTACTGGGGACCGGAGCTCCTACAATGAGCAGTTCTTC.

This chain joins TRBV7-9 and TRBJ2-7, with 7 positions matching TRBD2. CDR1 SEHNR and CDR2 FQNEAQ come from the germline V gene (reference sequence). V was clipped by 5 bases and J by 2 bases; unmatched bases: 9. This CDR3 region has 15 residues. For the CDR3, the DNA is TGTGCCAGCAGCGCAATGACTAGCCGGACCTACGAGCAGTACTTC. This translates into CASSAMTSRTYEQYF.

This clonotype came up many times. The chain is built from TRBV20-1 and TRBJ2-1; the D gene is possibly TRBD2 (5 bases). This CDR3 is built from 13 residues. Trimming pared 3 bases from V and 10 bases from J, leaving 16 bases between. CDR1 and CDR2 from the germline V gene are DFQATT and SNEGSKA (reference sequence). CDR3 in DNA: TGCAGTGCTAGTGTCGGAGGCGCAAAAGAGCAGTTCTTC. It is translated as CSASVGGAKEQFF.

Only a few counts were recorded for this clonotype. The chain joins TRBV7-8 to TRBJ2-2; no reliable D call. CDR3 length: 14 residues. Trimming removed 4 bases from V and 3 bases from J, with 9 bases in between. Per the germline V gene, CDR1 is SGHVS and CDR2 is FQNEAQ. CDR3 in DNA: TGTGCCAGCAGCTCCGGGCCCGACACCGGGGAGCTGTTTTTT. Translating gives CASSSGPDTGELFF.

This clonotype showed up just a few times. This chain connects TRBV4-2 to TRBJ1-4; a weak D match, TRBD1 (5 bases). The CDR3 has 15 residues. CDR1 and CDR2 (germline): LGHNA, YNFKEQ. V dropped 0 bases and J dropped 5 bases, with 10 bases sitting between them. The CDR3, as DNA: TGTGCCAGCAGCCAAGAGGCAGGGCTAAATGAAAAACTGTTTTTT. Amino acids: CASSQEAGLNEKLFF.

The table lists this clonotype with many counts. This chain connects TRBV3-1 to TRBJ2-7, with TRBD1 identical over 7 bases. The junction had 8 bases not matched to a gene; V was cut back by 6 bases and J by 0 bases. This CDR3 spans 15 amino acids. Germline values: CDR1 LGHDT, CDR2 YNNKEL (reference sequence). The CDR3 loop reads CASRQQNRGSYEQYF. The CDR3 coding sequence is TGTGCCAGCAGGCAACAAAACAGGGGCTCCTACGAGCAGTACTTC.

J is TRBJ2-4 and V is TRBV20-1; unclear D gene. V lost 6 bases and J 0 bases, leaving 15 bases between the germline ends. The CDR3 runs 15 residues. In germline, CDR1 is DFQATT, CDR2 SNEGSKA (reference sequence). The CDR3, as DNA: TGCAGTGCGCTACCACCAATTCTAGCCAAAAACATTCAGTACTTC. Encoded protein: CSALPPILAKNIQYF.

This clonotype was found a few times. The chain links TRBV5-1 to TRBJ2-7; 9 bases align to TRBD1. This CDR3 contains 15 residues. Germline V lookup: CDR1 SGHRS, CDR2 YFSETQ. J was trimmed by 2 bases and V by 4 bases; bases with no gene match: 7. Written as DNA, the CDR3 is TGCGCCAGCAGCAAAACCGGGACAGGGCCCTACGAGCAGTACTTC. This sequence encodes CASSKTGTGPYEQYF.

This sequence joins TRBV7-3 and TRBJ1-1, with D possibly being TRBD1 (6 bases). The CDR3 is made up of 14 amino acids. The germline gives CDR1 SGHTA, CDR2 FQGTGA. V was trimmed by 6 bases and J by 4 bases, leaving 15 bases between them. The CDR3 DNA reads TGTGCCAGCAGTCCTGGGGGGGGCGGCACTGAAGCTTTCTTT. Protein: CASSPGGGGTEAFF.

The chain recombines TRBV7-9 with TRBJ2-1; 7 bases are shared with TRBD1. J was trimmed by 9 bases and V by 8 bases; bases with no gene match: 4. There are 11 residues in the CDR3. Per germline, CDR1 SEHNR and CDR2 FQNEAQ (reference sequence). Here the CDR3 reads CASDRDSEQFF. CDR3 in DNA: TGTGCCAGCGATCGGGACAGTGAGCAGTTCTTC. Looking up the rest from reference TRBV7-9 and TRBJ2-1 gives the full variable domain: DTGVSQNPRHKITKRGQNVTFRCDPISEHNRLYWYRQTLGQGPEFLTYFQNEAQLEKSRLLSDRFSAERPKGSFSTLEIQRTEQGDSAMYLCASDRDSEQFFGPGTRLTVL.

J is TRBJ2-3 and V is TRBV2; TRBD1 matches at 8 bases. Trimming took 10 bases from V and 2 from J; bases not matched to a gene: 5. Germline V gene data show CDR1 as SNHLY and CDR2 as FYNNEI. The CDR3 consists of 13 residues. CDR3 sequence reads: CAKDRAPTDTQYF. The CDR3 nucleotides are TGTGCCAAGGACAGGGCCCCCACAGATACGCAGTATTTT.

This clonotype was seen a handful of times. This sequence joins TRBV10-3 and TRBJ2-7, with 8 nucleotides matching TRBD2. This CDR3 has 13 residues. Germline V gene lookup returns CDR1 ENHRY and CDR2 SYGVKD. J lost 3 bases, V lost 6 bases, and 4 bases had no gene match. In DNA form, the CDR3 reads TGTGCCATCAGACTAGCGGAGGGCTACGAGCAGTACTTC. This encodes CAIRLAEGYEQYF.

The V call is TRBV7-8, the J call TRBJ2-1; 11 bases map to TRBD2. This CDR3 comprises 16 residues. In germline, CDR1 is SGHVS, CDR2 FQNEAQ. The V and J ends lost 1 base and 8 bases, in that order; junction bases with no gene match: 7. CDR3 region: CASSLELAGAFYEQFF. In DNA form, the CDR3 reads TGTGCCAGCAGCTTAGAACTAGCGGGAGCTTTCTATGAGCAGTTCTTC.

The CDR3 nucleotides are TGCGCCAGCAGCCGAATCGGGAGGATGCGGGAGAGCACAGATACGCAGTATTTT. Amino acids: CASSRIGRMRESTDTQYF. The V and J genes are TRBV5-1 and TRBJ2-3, with 7 positions matching TRBD2. V shed 4 bases, J shed 0 bases, and the junction held 14 bases outside the gene matches. The CDR3 spans 18 residues. CDR1 SGHRS and CDR2 YFSETQ come from the germline V gene.

The chain combines TRBV20-1 with TRBJ1-5; D is unclear. CDR3 length: 13 amino acids. V was pared by 6 bases and J by 0 bases, with 9 bases between. Looked up from germline, CDR1 is DFQATT and CDR2 is SNEGSKA (reference sequence). CDR3 residues: CSAAGNSNQPQHF. The CDR3 nucleotides read TGCAGTGCAGCGGGAAATAGCAATCAGCCCCAGCATTTT.

This clonotype was seen ten or more times. This chain uses TRBV29-1 with TRBJ2-7, with 10 bases matching TRBD2. The CDR3 is made up of 13 amino acids. Per the germline V gene, CDR1 is SQVTM and CDR2 is ANQGSEA. V trimming: 3 bases; J trimming: 5 bases; junction bases outside the gene matches: 4. The CDR3 bases are TGCAGCGTTGATTCTAGCGGGAGTAACGAGCAGTACTTC. Protein product: CSVDSSGSNEQYF.

This clonotype was recorded many times. The chain couples TRBV7-9 to TRBJ1-1, with D uncertain. In germline, CDR1 is SEHNR, CDR2 FQNEAQ (reference sequence). Trimming removed 5 bases from V and 6 bases from J, with 13 bases in between. The CDR3 is made up of 13 amino acids. The CDR3 coding sequence is TGTGCCAGCAGCACCGACCCAGCGGCTGAAGCTTTCTTT. It specifies CASSTDPAAEAFF.

As regards this clonotype: One junction end disagrees with the germline gene, perhaps due to a read error. The V call is TRBV10-3, the J call TRBJ1-1; D not resolved. Germline V gene sequence: CDR1 ENHRY, CDR2 SYGVKD. The CDR3 length is 14 residues. The CDR3 spells CAIKLAVWDTEAFF. In nucleotides, the CDR3 is TGTGCGATCAAGTTGGCGGTGTGGGACACTGAAGCTTTCTTT.

The chain is built from TRBV12-3 or TRBV12-4 and TRBJ1-3; D is ambiguous. This CDR3 is 13 amino acids long. Between the trimmed V and J ends, which lost 2 bases and 2 bases, there was a span of 4 bases. CDR3 protein: CASSLRAGNTIYF. DNA for the CDR3: TGTGCCAGCAGTTTACGGGCTGGAAACACCATATATTTT.

This rearrangement joins TRBV12-3 or TRBV12-4 to TRBJ2-7; TRBD2 matches at 10 bases. CDR3 length: 16 residues. V was pared by 6 bases and J by 0 bases, with 8 bases of the junction left unmatched. Written as DNA, the CDR3 is TGTGCCAGCAGCCAGAGGACTAGCGGAGTCTCCTACGAGCAGTACTTC. It specifies CASSQRTSGVSYEQYF.

V usage is TRBV30 and J usage is TRBJ1-1; no firm D call. CDR1 and CDR2 from the germline V gene are GTSNPN and SVGIG (reference sequence). This CDR3 has 13 residues. Trimming pared 2 bases from V and 1 base from J, leaving 8 bases between. The CDR3 protein is CAWSPGRNTEAFF. In DNA form, the CDR3 reads TGTGCCTGGAGTCCCGGGAGGAACACTGAAGCTTTCTTT.

The chain employs TRBV20-1 and TRBJ2-5; 13 bases are a match to TRBD2. From germline, CDR1 is DFQATT and CDR2 SNEGSKA (reference sequence). The CDR3 is 13 amino acids. The junction had 2 bases not matched to a gene; V was cut back by 6 bases and J by 4 bases. The DNA of the CDR3 is TGCAGTGCGGGACTAGCGGGAACAGAGACCCAGTACTTC. Its protein product is CSAGLAGTETQYF.

For this clonotype: With a much larger clone just one base away, this may be a read error. The chain couples TRBV20-1 to TRBJ2-3, with D possibly TRBD2 on 6 matching bases. The CDR3 loop spans 11 amino acids. CDR1 and CDR2 from the germline V gene are DFQATT and SNEGSKA (reference sequence). CDR3 in DNA: TGCATTGGAGCTAGCGCCGATACGCAGTATTTT. It specifies CIGASADTQYF.